This T cell receptor beta chain appears in the sequencing data of a study of chemoradiotherapy in HPV16-positive cancers. Study information: A couple of HPV16-positive patients' cells yielded candidate HPV-specific clones and common motifs. Findings and limits, study-wide: In HPV16-positive patients, HPV-responsive T-cell expansion tracked better recurrence-free survival.

On this clone itself: Its antigen is still unknown.

Method: immunoSEQ multiplex PCR; TCRdb's copy keeps in-frame clones and lacks some. This sample carries tens of thousands of clones, around 67% of them seen once, and the ten largest clones take 2.6%. Samples were taken several times over chemoradiotherapy. The germline V gene has CDR1 LNHDA and CDR2 SQIVND (reference sequence). V was pared by 5 bases and J by 0 bases, with 14 bases between. This CDR3 is 16 amino acids long. The source of this sequence is a human donor with HPV-associated anogenital cancer. The chain combines TRBV19 with TRBJ1-3; D call uncertain. Sampling was performed from a patient who underwent chemoradiotherapy. CDR3: CASSDLILVSGNTIYF. The DNA for the CDR3 is TGTGCCAGTAGTGACCTCATCCTCGTCTCTGGAAACACCATATATTTT. The full variable domain, with the rest looked up from reference TRBV19 and TRBJ1-3, is DGGITQSPKYLFRKEGQNVTLSCEQNLNHDAMYWYRQDPGQGLRLIYYSQIVNDFQKGDIAEGYSVSREKKESFPLTVTSAQKNPTAFYLCASSDLILVSGNTIYFGEGSWLTVV.